This record concerns one TCR beta chain sequence. This sample stems from a study of technical replicates of blood from a handful of donors. Sequencing used immunoSEQ multiplex PCR; TCRdb keeps in-frame clones, though not all of them. This sample has approximately 93,000 clones; roughly 94% occur once, and the top ten carry approximately 0.26%. The source is a human donor in good health. The material sequenced was T cells isolated from PBMCs.

This CDR3 is CASSQVRGSGANVLTF. CDR3 coding DNA: TGCGCCAGCAGCCAAGTCCGGGGGTCTGGGGCCAACGTCCTGACTTTC. This chain links TRBV4-1 with TRBJ2-6; D possibly corresponds to TRBD2 (6 bases). The CDR3 has 16 residues. The V end was cut by 1 base, the J end by 1 base, with 8 bases between. Germline V gives CDR1 MGHRA, CDR2 YSYEKL.